This entry lists 2 T cell receptor beta chains sequenced from one sample in a study of T cell responses to AZD1222 COVID-19 vaccine. Produced via immunoSEQ multiplex PCR; TCRdb's table is partial and in-frame only. The sample has more than 95,000 clones, around 84% seen once. This sample comprised peripheral blood, obtained 28 days after the second AZD1222 dose. Receptors were obtained from an adult who received the AZD1222 COVID-19 vaccine.

V usage is TRBV7-2 and J usage is TRBJ1-6; TRBD1 aligns across 8 bases. CDR1 SGHTA and CDR2 FQGNSA come from the germline V gene. V lost 6 bases, J lost 5 bases, and 3 bases stayed unmatched. The CDR3 runs 14 residues. CDR3 protein: CASRPTGDNSPLHF. The CDR3 region has the DNA TGTGCCAGCAGGCCGACAGGGGATAATTCACCCCTCCACTTT.

V usage is TRBV16 and J usage is TRBJ1-3; D is unresolved. Germline lookup yields CDR1 KGHSY and CDR2 FQNENV. Deletions cut 4 bases from V and 0 bases from J, with 16 bases between. The CDR3 runs to 17 residues. Here the CDR3 reads CASSPLGSAPSGNTIYF. The CDR3 region has the DNA TGTGCCAGCAGCCCCCTGGGGTCAGCTCCCTCTGGAAACACCATATATTTT.